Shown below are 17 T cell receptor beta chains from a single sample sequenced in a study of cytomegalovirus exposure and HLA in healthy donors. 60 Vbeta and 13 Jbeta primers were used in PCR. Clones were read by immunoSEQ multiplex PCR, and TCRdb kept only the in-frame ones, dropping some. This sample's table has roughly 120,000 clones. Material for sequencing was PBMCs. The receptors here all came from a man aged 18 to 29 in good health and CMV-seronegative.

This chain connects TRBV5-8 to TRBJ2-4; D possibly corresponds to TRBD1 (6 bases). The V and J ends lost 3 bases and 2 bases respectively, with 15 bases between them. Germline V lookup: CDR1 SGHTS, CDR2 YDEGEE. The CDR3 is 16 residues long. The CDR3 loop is CASSSPPGAPKNIQYF. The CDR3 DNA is TGTGCCAGCAGCTCCCCCCCAGGGGCCCCCAAAAACATTCAGTACTTC.

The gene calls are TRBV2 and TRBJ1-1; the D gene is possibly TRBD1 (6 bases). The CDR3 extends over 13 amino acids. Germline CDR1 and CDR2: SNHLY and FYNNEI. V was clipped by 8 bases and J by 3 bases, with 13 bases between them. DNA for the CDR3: TGTGCCAGCGGCCGGGACACCTACACTGAAGCTTTCTTT. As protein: CASGRDTYTEAFF.

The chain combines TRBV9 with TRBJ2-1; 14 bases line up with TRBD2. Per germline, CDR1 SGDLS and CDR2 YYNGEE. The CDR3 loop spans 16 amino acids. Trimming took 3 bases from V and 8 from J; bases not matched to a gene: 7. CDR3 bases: TGTGCCAGCAGCGCAGGGGGGACTAGCGGGGGCTATGAGCAGTTCTTC. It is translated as CASSAGGTSGGYEQFF.

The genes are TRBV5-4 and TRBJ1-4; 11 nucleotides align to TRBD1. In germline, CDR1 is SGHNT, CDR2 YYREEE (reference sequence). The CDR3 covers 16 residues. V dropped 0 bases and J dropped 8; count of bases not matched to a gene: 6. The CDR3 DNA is TGTGCCAGCAGCTTGGCCGGCCGGGACAGGGGGGAAAAACTGTTTTTT. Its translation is CASSLAGRDRGEKLFF.

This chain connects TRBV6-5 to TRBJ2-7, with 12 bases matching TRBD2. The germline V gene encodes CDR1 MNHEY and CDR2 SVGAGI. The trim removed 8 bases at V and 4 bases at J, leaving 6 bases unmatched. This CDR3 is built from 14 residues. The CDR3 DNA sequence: TGTGCCAGCTGTCCGACTAGCGGGAGTTACGAGCAGTACTTC. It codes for CASCPTSGSYEQYF.

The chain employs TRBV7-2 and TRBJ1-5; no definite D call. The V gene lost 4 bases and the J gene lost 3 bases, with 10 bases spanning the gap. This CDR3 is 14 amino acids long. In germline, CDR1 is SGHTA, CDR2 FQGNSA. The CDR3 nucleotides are TGTGCCAGCAGCTCCAGACAAAACAATCAGCCCCAGCATTTT. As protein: CASSSRQNNQPQHF.

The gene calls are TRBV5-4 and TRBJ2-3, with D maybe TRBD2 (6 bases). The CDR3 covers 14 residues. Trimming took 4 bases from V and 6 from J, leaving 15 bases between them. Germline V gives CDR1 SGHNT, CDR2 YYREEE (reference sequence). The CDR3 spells CASSPETSRDTQYF. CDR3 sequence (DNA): TGTGCCAGCAGCCCGGAGACTAGTAGGGATACGCAGTATTTT.

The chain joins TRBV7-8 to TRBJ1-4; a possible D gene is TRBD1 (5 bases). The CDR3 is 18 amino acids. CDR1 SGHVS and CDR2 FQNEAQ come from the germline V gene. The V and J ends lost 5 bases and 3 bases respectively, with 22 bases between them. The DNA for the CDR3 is TGTGCCAGCAGCCAGGCTGGGAGGGGCTATTTGGCTAATGAAAAACTGTTTTTT. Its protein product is CASSQAGRGYLANEKLFF.

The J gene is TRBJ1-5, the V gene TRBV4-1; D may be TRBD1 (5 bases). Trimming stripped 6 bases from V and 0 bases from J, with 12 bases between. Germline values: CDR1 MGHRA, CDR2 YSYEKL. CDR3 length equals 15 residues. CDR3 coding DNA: TGCGCCAGCAGTCACGGGGGGGGTAGCAATCAGCCCCAGCATTTT. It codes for CASSHGGGSNQPQHF.

CDR3 coding DNA: TGCGCCAGCAGCCATGGACAGACTCCCGAAGCTTTCTTT. It encodes CASSHGQTPEAFF. The chain joins TRBV5-1 to TRBJ1-1; the D gene is possibly TRBD1 (6 bases). The CDR3 is 13 residues long. Germline lookup yields CDR1 SGHRS and CDR2 YFSETQ. Trimming left V 4 bases short and J 8 bases short, with 15 bases between. Combining the CDR3 with reference TRBV5-1 and TRBJ1-1 gives the whole variable domain KAGVTQTPRYLIKTRGQQVTLSCSPISGHRSVSWYQQTPGQGLQFLFEYFSETQRNKGNFPGRFSGRQFSNSRSEMNVSTLELGDSALYLCASSHGQTPEAFFGQGTRLTVV.

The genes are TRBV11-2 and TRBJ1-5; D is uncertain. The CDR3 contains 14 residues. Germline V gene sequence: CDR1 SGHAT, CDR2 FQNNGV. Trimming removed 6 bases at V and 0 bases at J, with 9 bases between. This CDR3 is CASSGQISNQPQHF. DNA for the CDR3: TGTGCCAGCAGTGGGCAGATTAGCAATCAGCCCCAGCATTTT.

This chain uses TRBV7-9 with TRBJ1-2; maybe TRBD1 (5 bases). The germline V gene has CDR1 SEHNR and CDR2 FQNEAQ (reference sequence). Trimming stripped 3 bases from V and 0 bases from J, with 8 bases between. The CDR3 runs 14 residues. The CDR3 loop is CASSLDTSNYGYTF. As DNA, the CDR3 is TGTGCCAGCAGCTTGGACACCTCTAACTATGGCTACACCTTC.

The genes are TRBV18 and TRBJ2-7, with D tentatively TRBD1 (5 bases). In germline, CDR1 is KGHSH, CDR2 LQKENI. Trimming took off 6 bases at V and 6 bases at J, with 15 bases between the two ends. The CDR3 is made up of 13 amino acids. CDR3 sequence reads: CASSPIQGAEQYF. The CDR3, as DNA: TGTGCCAGCTCCCCTATCCAAGGGGCCGAGCAGTACTTC. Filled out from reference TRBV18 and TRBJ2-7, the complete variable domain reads NAGVMQNPRHLVRRRGQEARLRCSPMKGHSHVYWYRQLPEEGLKFMVYLQKENIIDESGMPKERFSAEFPKEGPSILRIQQVVRGDSAAYFCASSPIQGAEQYFGPGTRLTVT.

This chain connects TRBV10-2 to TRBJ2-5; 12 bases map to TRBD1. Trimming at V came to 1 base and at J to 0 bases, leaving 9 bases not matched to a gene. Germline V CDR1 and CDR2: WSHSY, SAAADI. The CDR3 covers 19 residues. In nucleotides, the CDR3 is TGCGCCAGCAGTGAGTTGGGGACAGGGGGCGGCCCGTACCAAGAGACCCAGTACTTC. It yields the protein CASSELGTGGGPYQETQYF.

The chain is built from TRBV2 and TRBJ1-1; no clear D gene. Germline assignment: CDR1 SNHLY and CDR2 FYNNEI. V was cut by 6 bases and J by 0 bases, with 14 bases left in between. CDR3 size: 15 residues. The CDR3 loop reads CASRRQDPMNTEAFF. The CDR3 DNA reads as TGTGCCAGCAGGAGACAAGACCCAATGAACACTGAAGCTTTCTTT.

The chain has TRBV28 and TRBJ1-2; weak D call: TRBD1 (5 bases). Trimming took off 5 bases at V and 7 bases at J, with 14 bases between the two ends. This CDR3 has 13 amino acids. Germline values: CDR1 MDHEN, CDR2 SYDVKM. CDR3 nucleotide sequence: TGTGCCAGCAGTACAAGCCAGGGAGGTGGCTACACCTTC. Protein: CASSTSQGGGYTF.

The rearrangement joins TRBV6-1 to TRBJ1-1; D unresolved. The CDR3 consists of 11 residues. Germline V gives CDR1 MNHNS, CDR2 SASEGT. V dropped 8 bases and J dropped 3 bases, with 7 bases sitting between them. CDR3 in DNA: TGTGCCAGCGGCAGGCACACTGAAGCTTTCTTT. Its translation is CASGRHTEAFF.